The T cell receptor (beta chain) described here comes from a study of Graves' ophthalmopathy and Graves' hyperthyroidism. Regarding the study as a whole: For separating ophthalmopathy from stable hyperthyroidism, a 13-signature model gave 87.88% sensitivity and 80% to 84% specificity. Thyroid clonotypes that were expanded above 0.001 frequency mostly also appeared in blood.

With regard to this clonotype: Its specificity is unknown.

TCR beta CDR3 amplification used RNA transcripts. The library came from an HTBI-primed first-round RT-PCR and a second-round multiplex PCR. TCRdb processed the multiplex PCR reads anew with MiXCR; each CDR3 protein has one entry. The sample holds tens of thousands of distinct CDR3 sequences, approximately 50% seen once. Ophthalmopathy-affected donors exhibited moderate-to-severe activity, CAS ≥3, NOSPECS ≥4, and duration under 3 months. Germline loops: CDR1 LNHDA, CDR2 SQIVND (reference sequence). The CDR3 spans 11 residues. The V end lost 4 bases, the J end lost 8 bases, and 5 bases lay between the germline ends.

Sequencing was performed on peripheral blood. The source of this sequence is an adult woman with Graves' ophthalmopathy. V gene TRBV19 combines with J gene TRBJ2-2; the D is unclear. CDR3 residues: CASSTTGELFF. The DNA of the CDR3 is TGTGCCAGTAGTACGACAGGGGAGCTGTTTTTT.